The clone carrying this TCR beta chain has a handful of counts. The source of the sample is a study of early T cells in non-severe SARS-CoV-2 infection. TCRdb passed the 5' RACE reads through MiXCR, listing each CDR3 protein once. The sample comprises some 61,000 distinct CDR3 sequences, over 10% of which are singletons, and about 8.3% rests with the top ten. The material sequenced was whole blood. The TCR sequence derives from an adult who was a healthcare worker with PCR-confirmed SARS-CoV-2 infection or an uninfected control (not recorded which).

In DNA, the CDR3 is TGCAGTGCTAGAGATTATGGCGGGAGATGGGACACCGGGGAGCTGTTTTTT. This encodes CSARDYGGRWDTGELFF. V and J are TRBV20-1 and TRBJ2-2; TRBD2 matches 7 bases. CDR1 is DFQATT, CDR2 SNEGSKA, per germline (reference sequence). The CDR3 is made up of 17 amino acids. The ends lost 0 bases at V and 3 bases at J; junction bases unmatched: 10.